The clone carrying this TCR beta chain appeared many times. Its cognate antigen is unknown. The data were taken from a study of regulatory T cells in long-lasting Graves disease. General observations from the study: Favored usage of TRBV28, TRBJ1-2 and TRBJ2-5 was recorded in persistent disease. Clonotypes that were public and shared totalled a few thousand in persistent patients versus 966 in new patients.

Construction of TCR beta libraries relied on iRepertoire HTBI primers and on Arm-PCR targeting CDR3 regions. TCRdb reprocessed the multiplex PCR reads via MiXCR and lists one record per CDR3 protein. The table lists around 340,000 distinct CDR3 sequences, around a fifth of them singletons, with just under 30% in the top ten. Time point meaning: persistent/refractory GD, antithyroid drugs over 5 years with positive TRAb. PBMC RNA served as the TCR library source. Germline V gene sequence: CDR1 DFQATT, CDR2 SNEGSKA (reference sequence). J was trimmed by 4 bases and V by 0 bases; bases with no gene match: 4. This CDR3 has 15 residues.

This receptor was obtained from a female donor with Graves disease. The starting material was peripheral blood mononuclear cells (PBMCs), obtained when the disease was refractory, from a patient treated with antithyroid drugs. V is TRBV20-1 and J is TRBJ1-4, with 8 bases lining up with TRBD1. The CDR3 region is CSARDPGQGNEKLFF. CDR3 bases: TGCAGTGCTAGAGATCCCGGACAGGGTAATGAAAAACTGTTTTTT.